The entry below describes one T cell receptor (beta chain). Relying on iRepertoire HTBI primers and Arm-PCR of CDR3 regions, the team built TCR beta libraries. MiXCR, applied by TCRdb to the multiplex PCR reads, yields one record per CDR3 protein. Of about 210,000 distinct CDR3 sequences listed, roughly 18% are singletons. The data are from a study of regulatory T cells in long-lasting Graves disease. Germline loops: CDR1 SQVTM, CDR2 ANQGSEA. This CDR3 contains 16 residues. V lost 5 bases, J lost 2 bases, and 12 bases stayed unmatched. Sample time point: newly diagnosed GD, antithyroid drugs for less than 3 months. Extracted PBMC RNA gave rise to the TCR library. These data are also associated with another study on T cells in Graves' hyperthyroidism and ophthalmopathy. As that report states: Exclusion of patients followed from uncontrolled infection, other autoimmune disease, pregnancy or lactation.

The gene calls are TRBV29-1 and TRBJ2-3, with 8 bases fitting TRBD2. The source was peripheral blood mononuclear cells (PBMCs), collected at new diagnosis, from a patient treated with antithyroid drugs. This TCR was sampled from a woman aged 30 to 39 with Graves disease. CDR3 region: CSVQGGQRGTTDTQYF. The CDR3 DNA reads TGCAGCGTTCAAGGAGGCCAGCGGGGGACCACAGATACGCAGTATTTT.